Reported below is one T cell receptor beta chain. Its antigen has not been determined. Per-base quality was not reported, and no clone a single base away is much larger than it. The time point label corresponds to: cells obtained before transplantation from donor or recipient. CD3+CD4+ and CD3+CD8+ populations were FACS-sorted from unstimulated pre-transplant donor and recipient cells taken from spleen or lymph nodes. The library was made by the immunoSEQ multiplex PCR assay. For most patients, genomic DNA was isolated with the Qiagen DNeasy Blood and Tissue Kit and sent frozen to Adaptive Biotechnologies for TCR sequencing. For most patients, high-throughput TCR-beta CDR3 sequencing of genomic DNA was performed by Adaptive Biotechnologies. The authors' pipeline ran thus. TCR sequencing data for around 20 patients were retrieved from Adaptive's ImmunoSEQ software; a few other patients were processed with MiXCR and VDJtools. To correct CD4 versus CD8 sorting errors, sequences present in both subsets at a frequency ratio below 5:1 were removed. CDR3 nucleotide sequences shared by donor and recipient were removed because the origin of these sequences could not be assigned. To count as alloreactive, a clone needed at least 2-fold expansion over unstimulated cells and a minimum CFSE-low frequency of 0.002% (template counts) or 0.001% (read counts). Mappable clones were those detected in sequenced pre-transplant spleen, lymph node, or MLR CFSE-low populations of the donor or recipient. Cumulative frequency of alloreactive clones was calculated as a percentage of all sequences weighted by copy number. Held by TCRdb, this immuneACCESS table contains in-frame sequences only and omits some clones. Under half of the omission traces to an unresolved V gene where checked; the cause of the rest is unknown. V and J calls and clone size follow that table, whereas D and trimming were derived from the DNA. In all, the sample holds 90,000 to 120,000 clones, and approximately 90% of those were seen once. Jointly, the top ten make up about 0.7% of the sample.

The sample is drawn from a study of graft-versus-host responses after intestinal transplantation (TCRdb year 2021). About the study as a whole: Recipients received multivisceral, liver-intestinal, or isolated intestinal transplants. All recipients received anti-thymocyte globulin induction followed by maintenance tacrolimus and steroids for around three years. After intestinal transplantation, graft-versus-host and host-versus-graft alloreactive T cell clones in the graft, circulation and bone marrow were tracked using bulk TCR-beta CDR3 sequencing. To identify alloreactive clones, pre-transplant mixed lymphocyte reaction products were sequenced and compared with unstimulated pre-transplant donor and recipient T cells. A cohort of about two dozen intestinal transplant recipients, including one retransplant, was enrolled, and a few patients lacking pretransplant specimens were excluded. A peak of at least 4% donor T cells among recipient peripheral blood mononuclear cells was the definition used for donor T cell macrochimerism. Rather than going through the commercial service, samples from a few later patients were sequenced in-house on an Illumina MiSeq and processed with MiXCR.

General findings and caveats noted by the study authors: In patients with donor T cell macrochimerism, the allografts had high GvH to HvG T cell clonal ratios. Conclusions were limited by the relatively low number and heterogeneity of intestinal transplant patients. Early after transplant, declines in HvG clones were associated with peak levels of circulating GvH clones. GvH clones turned up in recipient bone marrow, with some appearing earlier in ileal mucosa or blood, a pattern consistent with an intestinal mucosal origin.

From cysteine to phenylalanine, the CDR3 is 15 amino acids long. Solely the CDR3 DNA is kept, with 45 bases framed from the first base. CDR1 and CDR2 are read off the germline V gene as SGHRS and YFSETQ. Trimming accounts for 0 bases at V and 9 bases at J, while the number of junction bases matched to no gene is 8. Here the sequenced sample was unstimulated CD4+ T cells sorted from spleen or lymph node cells, taken before transplant. The TCR sequence derives from a human donor who was the organ donor for an intestinal transplant. The chain was built from TRBV5-1 and TRBJ2-5; TRBD2 lines up with 10 middle nucleotides. The nucleotide sequence is given as TGCGCCAGCAGCTTGGGGACTAGCGGCCCCTCTCCCCAGTACTTC. Its protein is CASSLGTSGPSPQYF.